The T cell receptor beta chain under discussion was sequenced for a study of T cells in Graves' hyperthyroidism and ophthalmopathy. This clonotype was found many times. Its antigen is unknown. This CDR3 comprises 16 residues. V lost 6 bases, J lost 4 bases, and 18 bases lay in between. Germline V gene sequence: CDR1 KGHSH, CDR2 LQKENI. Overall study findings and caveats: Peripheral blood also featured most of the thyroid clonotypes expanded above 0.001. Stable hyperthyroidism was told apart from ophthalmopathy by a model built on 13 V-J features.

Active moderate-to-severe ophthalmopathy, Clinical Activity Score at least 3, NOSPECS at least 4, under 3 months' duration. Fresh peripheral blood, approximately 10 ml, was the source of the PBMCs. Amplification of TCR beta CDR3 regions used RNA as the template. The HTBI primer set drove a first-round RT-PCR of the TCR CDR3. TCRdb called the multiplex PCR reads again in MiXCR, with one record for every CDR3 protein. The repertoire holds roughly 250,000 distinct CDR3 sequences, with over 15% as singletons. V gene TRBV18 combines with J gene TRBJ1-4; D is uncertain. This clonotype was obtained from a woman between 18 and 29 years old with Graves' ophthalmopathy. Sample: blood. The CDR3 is CASSDGRKAFNEKLFF. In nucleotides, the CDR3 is TGTGCCAGCTCCGACGGGCGGAAGGCCTTTAATGAAAAACTGTTTTTT.